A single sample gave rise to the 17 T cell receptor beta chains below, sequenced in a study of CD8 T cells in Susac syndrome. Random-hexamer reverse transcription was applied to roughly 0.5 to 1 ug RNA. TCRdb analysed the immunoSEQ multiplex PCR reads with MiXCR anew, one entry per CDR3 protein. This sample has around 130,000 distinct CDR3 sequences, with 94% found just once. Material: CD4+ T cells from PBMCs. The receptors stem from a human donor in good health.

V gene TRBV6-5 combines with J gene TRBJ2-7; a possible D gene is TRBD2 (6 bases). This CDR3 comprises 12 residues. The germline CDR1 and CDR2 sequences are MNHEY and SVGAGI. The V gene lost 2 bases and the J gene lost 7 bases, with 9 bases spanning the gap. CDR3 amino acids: CASSYPGGEQYF. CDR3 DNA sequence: TGTGCCAGCAGTTACCCTGGGGGGGAGCAGTACTTC.

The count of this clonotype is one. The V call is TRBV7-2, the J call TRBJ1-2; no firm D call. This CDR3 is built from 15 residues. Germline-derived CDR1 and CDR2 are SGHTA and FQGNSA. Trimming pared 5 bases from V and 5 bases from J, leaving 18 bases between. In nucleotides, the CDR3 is TGTGCCAGCAGCCGGAATTCGGGGTTTACTTATGGCTACACCTTC. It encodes CASSRNSGFTYGYTF.

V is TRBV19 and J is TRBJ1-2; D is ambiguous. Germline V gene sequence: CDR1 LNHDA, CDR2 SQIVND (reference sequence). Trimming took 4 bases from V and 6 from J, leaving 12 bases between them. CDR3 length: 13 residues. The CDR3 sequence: CASSTSELDGYTF. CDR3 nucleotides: TGTGCCAGTAGTACCTCAGAATTAGATGGCTACACCTTC.

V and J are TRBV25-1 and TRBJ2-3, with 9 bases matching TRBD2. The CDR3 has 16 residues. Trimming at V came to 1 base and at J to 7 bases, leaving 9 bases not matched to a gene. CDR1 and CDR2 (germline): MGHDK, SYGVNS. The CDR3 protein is CASSEFAGGPRNTQYF. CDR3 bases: TGTGCCAGCAGTGAATTTGCGGGAGGGCCTCGAAATACGCAGTATTTT.

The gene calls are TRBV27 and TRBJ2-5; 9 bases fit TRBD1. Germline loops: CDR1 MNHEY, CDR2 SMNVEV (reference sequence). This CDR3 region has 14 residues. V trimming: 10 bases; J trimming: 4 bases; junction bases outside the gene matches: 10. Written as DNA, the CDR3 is TGTGCCACCGGGAAGGGACAGGGTGGAGAGACCCAGTACTTC. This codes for CATGKGQGGETQYF.

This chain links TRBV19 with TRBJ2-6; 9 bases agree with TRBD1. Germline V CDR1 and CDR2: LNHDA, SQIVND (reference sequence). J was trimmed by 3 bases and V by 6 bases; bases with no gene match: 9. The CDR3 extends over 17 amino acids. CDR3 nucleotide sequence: TGTGCCAGTAGCCTGGGACAGGGTCATCGTGGGGCCAACGTCCTGACTTTC. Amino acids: CASSLGQGHRGANVLTF.

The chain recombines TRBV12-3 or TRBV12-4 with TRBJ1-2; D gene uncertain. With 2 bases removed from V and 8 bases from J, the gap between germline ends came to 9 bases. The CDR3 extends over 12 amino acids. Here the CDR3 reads CASSLRAGGYTF. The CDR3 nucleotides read TGTGCCAGCAGTTTAAGGGCAGGCGGCTACACCTTC.

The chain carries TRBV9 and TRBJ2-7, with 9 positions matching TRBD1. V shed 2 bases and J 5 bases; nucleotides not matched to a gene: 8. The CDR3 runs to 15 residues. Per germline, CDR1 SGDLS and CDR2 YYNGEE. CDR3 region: CASSVSGTGIDEQYF. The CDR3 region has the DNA TGTGCCAGCAGCGTGTCAGGGACAGGGATCGACGAGCAGTACTTC.

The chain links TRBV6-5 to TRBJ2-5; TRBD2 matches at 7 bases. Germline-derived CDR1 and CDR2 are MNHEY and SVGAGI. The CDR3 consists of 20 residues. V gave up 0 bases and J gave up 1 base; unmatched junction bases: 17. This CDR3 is CASSYSRSGALLKAQETQYF. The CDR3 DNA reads TGTGCCAGCAGTTACTCGAGAAGCGGGGCACTATTAAAGGCCCAAGAGACCCAGTACTTC.

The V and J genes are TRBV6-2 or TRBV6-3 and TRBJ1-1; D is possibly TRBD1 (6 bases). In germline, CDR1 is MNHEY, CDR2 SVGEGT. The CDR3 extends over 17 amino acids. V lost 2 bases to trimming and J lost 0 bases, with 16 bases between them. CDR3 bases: TGTGCCAGCAGTTACGCTATCGGTCGGACAGTGAACACTGAAGCTTTCTTT. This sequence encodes CASSYAIGRTVNTEAFF.

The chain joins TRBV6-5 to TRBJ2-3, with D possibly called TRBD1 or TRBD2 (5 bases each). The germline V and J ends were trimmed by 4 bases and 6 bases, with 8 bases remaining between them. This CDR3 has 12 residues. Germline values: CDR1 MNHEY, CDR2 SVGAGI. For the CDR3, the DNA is TGTGCCAGCAGTTTGTGGGGGGATACGCAGTATTTT. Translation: CASSLWGDTQYF.

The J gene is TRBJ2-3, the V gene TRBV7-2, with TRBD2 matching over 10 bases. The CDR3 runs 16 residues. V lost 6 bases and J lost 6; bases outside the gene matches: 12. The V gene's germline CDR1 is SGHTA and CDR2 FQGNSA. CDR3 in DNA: TGTGCCAGCAGTTTATCCTTAGCGGGAGGTGGGGATACGCAGTATTTT. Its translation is CASSLSLAGGGDTQYF.

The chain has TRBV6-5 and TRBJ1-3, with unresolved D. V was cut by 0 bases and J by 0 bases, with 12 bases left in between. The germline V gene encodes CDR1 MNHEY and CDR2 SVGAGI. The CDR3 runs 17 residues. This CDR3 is CASSYSPEGASGNTIYF. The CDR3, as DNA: TGTGCCAGCAGTTACTCCCCGGAGGGTGCCTCTGGAAACACCATATATTTT.

The CDR3 DNA reads as TGTGCCAGCCTCCCCGGGACAGGAAACACTGAAGCTTTCTTT. Translated, it gives CASLPGTGNTEAFF. The chain joins TRBV6-6 to TRBJ1-1, with 8 bases matching TRBD1. The CDR3 sequence is 14 residues long. Germline V gene lookup returns CDR1 MNHNY and CDR2 SVGAGI (reference sequence). J was trimmed by 2 bases and V by 8 bases; bases with no gene match: 7.

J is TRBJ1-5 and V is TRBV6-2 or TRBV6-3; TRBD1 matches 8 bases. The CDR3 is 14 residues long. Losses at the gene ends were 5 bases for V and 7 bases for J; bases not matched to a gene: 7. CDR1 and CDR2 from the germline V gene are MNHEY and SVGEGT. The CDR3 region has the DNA TGTGCCAGCAGTCAGGACAGGGTCGTGCAGCCCCAGCATTTT. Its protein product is CASSQDRVVQPQHF.

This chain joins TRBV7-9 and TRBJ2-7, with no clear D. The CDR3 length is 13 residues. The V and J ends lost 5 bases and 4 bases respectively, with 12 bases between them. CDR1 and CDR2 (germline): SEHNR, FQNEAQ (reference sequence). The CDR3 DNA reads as TGTGCCAGCAGCCCCGGTGTGAAGTACGAGCAGTACTTC. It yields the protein CASSPGVKYEQYF.

The CDR3 spells CASSQDRGISYEQYF. CDR3 nucleotide sequence: TGCGCCAGCAGCCAAGATCGGGGCATATCCTACGAGCAGTACTTC. The chain carries TRBV4-3 and TRBJ2-7; D is tentatively TRBD1 or TRBD2 (5 bases each). This CDR3 contains 15 residues. Germline CDR1 LGHNA, CDR2 YSLEER. With 0 bases removed from V and 1 base from J, the gap between germline ends came to 10 bases.